A single sample is the source of the 27 T cell receptor beta chains below, sequenced in a study of T cell changes during pregnancy in multiple sclerosis. Only in-frame clones appear in the TCRdb table, and some are missing; sequencing was by immunoSEQ multiplex PCR. The data hold tens of thousands of clones, with 90% to 95% observed a single time. The starting material was CD4+ T cells from peripheral blood mononuclear cells, obtained after pregnancy. These receptors came from a female donor with multiple sclerosis, enrolled in a pregnancy study.

This rearrangement joins TRBV30 to TRBJ1-5; D unresolved. The CDR3 covers 13 residues. The germline V gene encodes CDR1 GTSNPN and CDR2 SVGIG (reference sequence). V was pared by 2 bases and J by 6 bases, with 11 bases between. This chain's CDR3 is CAWSMQRGQPQHF. The CDR3 DNA is TGTGCCTGGAGTATGCAGAGAGGTCAGCCCCAGCATTTT. The full variable domain, with the rest looked up from reference TRBV30 and TRBJ1-5, is SQTIHQWPATLVQPVGSPLSLECTVEGTSNPNLYWYRQAAGRGLQLLFYSVGIGQISSEVPQNLSASRPQDRQFILSSKKLLLSDSGFYLCAWSMQRGQPQHFGDGTRLSIL.

This clone was found a few times. The chain has TRBV5-1 and TRBJ2-1; possibly TRBD2 for D (5 bases). The germline CDR1 and CDR2 sequences are SGHRS and YFSETQ. The V end was cut by 0 bases, the J end by 5 bases, with 15 bases between. This CDR3 region has 16 residues. CDR3 sequence (DNA): TGCGCCAGCAGCTTGGCCGAGACGGGGTTCCACAATGAGCAGTTCTTC. Translation: CASSLAETGFHNEQFF.

Regarding this clone: Other DNA sequences in this sample translate to the same CDR3. The chain couples TRBV9 to TRBJ2-1; 7 nucleotides align to TRBD2. CDR1 and CDR2 (germline): SGDLS, YYNGEE. There are 15 residues in the CDR3. J lost 4 bases, V lost 0 bases, and 4 bases had no gene match. In DNA, the CDR3 is TGTGCCAGCAGCGTAGGGGGGGGTGCTTACAATGAGCAGTTCTTC. This sequence encodes CASSVGGGAYNEQFF.

In this sample, this clone turned up a few times. The CDR3 loop is CASSQGIGGNSPLHF. The CDR3 DNA reads as TGTGCCAGCAGCCAAGGAATAGGGGGCAATTCACCCCTCCACTTT. The chain joins TRBV4-2 to TRBJ1-6, with 7 bases identical to TRBD1. CDR1 LGHNA and CDR2 YNFKEQ come from the germline V gene. Trimming at V came to 1 base and at J to 7 bases, leaving 4 bases not matched to a gene. CDR3 length: 15 residues.

The chain employs TRBV1 and TRBJ1-6; the tabulated D call, TRBD1, remains unverified against the DNA. TRBV1 has pseudogene status. The CDR3 is 16 residues long. For the CDR3, the DNA is TGCACCAGCAGCCAAGATAGGGGGACAGGGTCTTCACCCCTCCACTTT. The encoded protein is CTSSQDRGTGSSPLHF.

As for this clone: The junction differs from germline at one of its ends, possibly a read error. The J gene is TRBJ2-5, the V gene TRBV7-7, with D possibly called TRBD1 or TRBD2 (5 bases each). The germline gives CDR1 SSHAT, CDR2 FNYEAQ (reference sequence). This CDR3 has 15 amino acids. CDR3 sequence: CASSLAPGLQETQYF. The CDR3 coding sequence is TGTGCTAGCAGCTTAGCGCCAGGGCTGCAAGAGACCCAGTACTTC.

The chain carries TRBV7-9 and TRBJ1-3, with D hard to call. CDR3 length equals 15 residues. Germline V lookup: CDR1 SEHNR, CDR2 FQNEAQ (reference sequence). Trimming pared 0 bases from V and 0 bases from J, leaving 6 bases between. The CDR3, as DNA: TGTGCCAGCAGCTTAGCCCAGTCCTCTGGAAACACCATATATTTT. Amino acids: CASSLAQSSGNTIYF.

The J gene is TRBJ2-7, the V gene TRBV5-1; D is possibly TRBD1 (6 bases). Per germline, CDR1 SGHRS and CDR2 YFSETQ. V lost 0 bases and J lost 0, with 13 bases in between. This CDR3 is 16 amino acids long. Here the CDR3 reads CASSLAAAGVSYEQYF. The CDR3 coding sequence is TGCGCCAGCAGCTTGGCCGCAGCAGGGGTCTCCTACGAGCAGTACTTC.

The chain carries TRBV5-4 and TRBJ1-1; D unclear. The CDR3 spans 13 residues. In germline, CDR1 is SGHNT, CDR2 YYREEE (reference sequence). V was shortened by 1 base and J by 7 bases, with 11 bases between the two germline ends. CDR3 coding DNA: TGTGCCAGCAGCTTGCCACAAGCGTTTGAAGCTTTCTTT. It codes for CASSLPQAFEAFF.

The V gene is TRBV7-3, the J gene TRBJ2-7; 9 nucleotides match TRBD2. V dropped 3 bases and J dropped 2; count of bases not matched to a gene: 5. The CDR3 length is 15 residues. Germline V gene lookup returns CDR1 SGHTA and CDR2 FQGTGA. DNA of the CDR3: TGTGCCAGCAGCTTGGCGGGGGGGGACGCCTACGAGCAGTACTTC. Its protein product is CASSLAGGDAYEQYF.

This chain uses TRBV7-3 with TRBJ2-1; TRBD1 might be the D (6 bases). Between the trimmed V and J ends, which lost 5 bases and 10 bases, there was a span of 12 bases. The CDR3 totals 12 residues. CDR1 SGHTA and CDR2 FQGTGA come from the germline V gene. As DNA, the CDR3 is TGTGCCAGCAGCCAGCCCCAGGGGGAGCAGTTCTTC. Residues: CASSQPQGEQFF.

The rearrangement links TRBV9 to TRBJ1-1; tentatively, D is TRBD1 (5 bases). The CDR3 covers 13 residues. Germline V gene data show CDR1 as SGDLS and CDR2 as YYNGEE. With 3 bases removed from V and 4 bases from J, the gap between germline ends came to 10 bases. The CDR3 DNA reads as TGTGCCAGCAGCGCAGGGTCTATCACTGAAGCTTTCTTT. It is translated as CASSAGSITEAFF. The full variable domain, rest sourced from reference TRBV9 and TRBJ1-1, is DSGVTQTPKHLITATGQRVTLRCSPRSGDLSVYWYQQSLDQGLQFLIQYYNGEERAKGNILERFSAQQFPDLHSELNLSSLELGDSALYFCASSAGSITEAFFGQGTRLTVV.

This clone has only one observation. The chain combines TRBV15 with TRBJ1-5; TRBD1 matches at 7 bases. V trimming: 6 bases; J trimming: 4 bases; junction bases outside the gene matches: 6. CDR3 length equals 14 residues. Per germline, CDR1 LNHNV and CDR2 YYDKDF (reference sequence). The CDR3 protein is CATRLGQINQPQHF. The CDR3 DNA is TGTGCCACCAGGTTGGGACAGATAAATCAGCCCCAGCATTTT.

The genes are TRBV27 and TRBJ1-1; a possible D gene is TRBD1 (6 bases). The CDR3 is 13 residues long. The germline V and J ends were trimmed by 4 bases and 5 bases, with 11 bases remaining between them. CDR1 and CDR2 (germline): MNHEY, SMNVEV (reference sequence). The CDR3 reads CASSYTGRTEAFF. The CDR3 DNA reads as TGTGCCAGCAGTTACACAGGGCGGACTGAAGCTTTCTTT.

The chain has TRBV2 and TRBJ2-3, with D unresolved. V gave up 6 bases and J gave up 2 bases, with 9 bases separating them. The CDR3 extends over 13 amino acids. Germline CDR1 and CDR2: SNHLY and FYNNEI. The CDR3 nucleotides read TGTGCCAGCAGCGGGTTTAACACAGATACGCAGTATTTT. As protein: CASSGFNTDTQYF.

The chain is built from TRBV9 and TRBJ2-6; D call uncertain. The CDR3 has 17 residues. V shed 1 base and J shed 0 bases, with 11 bases lying between them. CDR1 SGDLS and CDR2 YYNGEE come from the germline V gene. This chain's CDR3 is CASSVLYEFSGANVLTF. CDR3 nucleotide sequence: TGTGCCAGCAGCGTACTTTACGAGTTCTCTGGGGCCAACGTCCTGACTTTC.

The chain carries TRBV9 and TRBJ2-7; TRBD2 aligns across 10 bases. The CDR3 consists of 16 residues. Per germline, CDR1 SGDLS and CDR2 YYNGEE. V shed 1 base and J 1 base; nucleotides not matched to a gene: 5. The CDR3 DNA follows: TGTGCCAGCAGCGTAACCGGGACTAGCGCATCCTACGAGCAGTACTTC. Protein sequence: CASSVTGTSASYEQYF.

CDR3 loop: CASSFPGVNGYTF. The CDR3 nucleotides are TGTGCCAGCAGCTTCCCAGGGGTTAATGGCTACACCTTC. The V and J genes are TRBV5-6 and TRBJ1-2, with D perhaps TRBD1 (6 bases). CDR1 SGHDT and CDR2 YYEEEE come from the germline V gene. There are 13 residues in the CDR3. V was cut by 2 bases and J by 6 bases, with 11 bases left in between.

This rearrangement joins TRBV27 to TRBJ2-7, with 8 bases lining up with TRBD2. Trimming removed 5 bases from V and 6 bases from J; junction bases left unmatched: 12. The CDR3 runs 15 residues. Germline V gives CDR1 MNHEY, CDR2 SMNVEV (reference sequence). The CDR3 spells CASSPRGLGTLEQYF. CDR3 nucleotide sequence: TGTGCCAGCAGTCCCCGGGGACTAGGAACCCTCGAGCAGTACTTC.

The chain uses TRBV30 and TRBJ1-2; 8 positions match TRBD1. From germline, CDR1 is GTSNPN and CDR2 SVGIG (reference sequence). The CDR3 extends over 13 amino acids. With 3 bases clipped from V and 4 bases from J, the junction kept 4 bases outside the gene matches. CDR3 nucleotides: TGTGCCTGGAGGGGAACAGGGGGCTATGGCTACACCTTC. It specifies CAWRGTGGYGYTF.

J is TRBJ1-2 and V is TRBV5-6, with D possibly being TRBD1 (5 bases). V dropped 0 bases and J dropped 5 bases, with 14 bases sitting between them. Germline loops: CDR1 SGHDT, CDR2 YYEEEE. CDR3 size: 15 residues. The CDR3 spells CASSLGSGAGYGYTF. In DNA, the CDR3 is TGTGCCAGCAGCTTGGGTTCCGGTGCAGGGTATGGCTACACCTTC.

This clone was observed a single time. The gene calls are TRBV7-9 and TRBJ1-1; TRBD1 aligns across 7 bases. This CDR3 spans 14 amino acids. Germline lookup yields CDR1 SEHNR and CDR2 FQNEAQ (reference sequence). Losses at the gene ends were 8 bases for V and 4 bases for J; bases not matched to a gene: 10. This CDR3 reads CASSRQGVGTEAFF. The CDR3 DNA reads TGTGCCAGCTCAAGACAGGGCGTGGGCACTGAAGCTTTCTTT.

This chain links TRBV4-2 with TRBJ2-3; 9 nucleotides line up with TRBD2. CDR3 length equals 14 residues. The germline gives CDR1 LGHNA, CDR2 YNFKEQ. V trimming: 7 bases; J trimming: 5 bases; junction bases outside the gene matches: 7. The CDR3 reads CASKGRGGGDTQYF. In nucleotides, the CDR3 is TGTGCCAGCAAGGGGCGGGGGGGCGGAGATACGCAGTATTTT.

This chain connects TRBV21-1 to TRBJ2-7; the D call TRBD1 from the table was never checked on the DNA. TRBV21-1 is assigned pseudogene status. This CDR3 comprises 14 residues. The CDR3 coding sequence is TGTGCCAGCAGCCCGACAGGGAGGACCTACGAGCAGTACTTC. As protein: CASSPTGRTYEQYF.

The chain has TRBV6-1 and TRBJ1-1; D unresolved. In germline, CDR1 is MNHNS, CDR2 SASEGT. This CDR3 is built from 14 residues. V was cut by 1 base and J by 0 bases, with 6 bases left in between. CDR3 bases: TGTGCCAGCAGTGAAGGGCCGATGAACACTGAAGCTTTCTTT. Translating it yields CASSEGPMNTEAFF.

This rearrangement joins TRBV9 to TRBJ2-7, with 7 bases lining up with TRBD2. CDR1 and CDR2 (germline): SGDLS, YYNGEE. V trimming: 4 bases; J trimming: 3 bases; junction bases outside the gene matches: 13. The CDR3 spans 16 residues. The CDR3 region has the DNA TGTGCCAGCAGCACCCACGGTAAGACTAGCTACTACGAGCAGTACTTC. It specifies CASSTHGKTSYYEQYF.

CDR3 protein: CASSKTGSGYTF. The DNA for the CDR3 is TGTGCCAGTAGTAAGACAGGGAGTGGCTACACCTTC. J is TRBJ1-2 and V is TRBV19; 7 nucleotides align to TRBD1. V lost 4 bases, J lost 7 bases, and 3 bases stayed unmatched. The CDR3 length is 12 residues. Germline V gene sequence: CDR1 LNHDA, CDR2 SQIVND (reference sequence).